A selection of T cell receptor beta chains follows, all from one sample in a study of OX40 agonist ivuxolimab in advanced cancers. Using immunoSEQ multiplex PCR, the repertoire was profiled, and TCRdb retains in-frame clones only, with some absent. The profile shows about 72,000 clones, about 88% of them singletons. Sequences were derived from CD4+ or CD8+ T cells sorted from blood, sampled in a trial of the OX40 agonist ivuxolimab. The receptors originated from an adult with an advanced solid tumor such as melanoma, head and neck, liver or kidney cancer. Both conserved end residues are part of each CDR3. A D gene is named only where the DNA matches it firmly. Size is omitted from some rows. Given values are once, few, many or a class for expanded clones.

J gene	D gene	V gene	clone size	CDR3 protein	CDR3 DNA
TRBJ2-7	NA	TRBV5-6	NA	CASSLRRGTGGDEQYF	TGTGCCAGCAGCTTAAGACGAGGTACGGGCGGGGACGAGCAGTACTTC
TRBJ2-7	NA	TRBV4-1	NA	CASSRDRALHEQYF	TGCGCCAGCAGCCGAGACAGAGCTTTGCACGAGCAGTACTTC
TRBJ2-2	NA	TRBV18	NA	CASSPPSRSGELFF	TGTGCCAGCTCACCCCCGAGCAGGTCCGGGGAGCTGTTTTTT
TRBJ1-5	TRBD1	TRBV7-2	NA	CASSYLGAGGDQPQHF	TGTGCCAGCAGCTACCTAGGGGCAGGGGGCGATCAGCCCCAGCATTTT
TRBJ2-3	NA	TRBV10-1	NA	CASSAWGLAQYF	TGCGCCAGCAGTGCCTGGGGCTTGGCGCAGTATTTT
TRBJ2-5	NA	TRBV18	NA	CASSPGTGRETQYF	TGTGCCAGCTCACCGGGAACAGGACGGGAGACCCAGTACTTC
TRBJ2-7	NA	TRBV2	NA	CASRGGYEQYF	TGTGCCAGCAGAGGGGGCTACGAGCAGTACTTC
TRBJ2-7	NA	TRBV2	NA	CASSDRGRSYEQYF	TGTGCCAGCAGTGACAGGGGTCGCTCCTACGAGCAGTACTTC
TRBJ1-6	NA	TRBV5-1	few	CASRNRDWGNSPLHF	TGCGCCAGCCGTAACCGGGACTGGGGCAATTCACCCCTCCACTTT
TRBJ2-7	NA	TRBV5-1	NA	CASSLVPDTYEQYF	TGCGCCAGCAGCTTGGTCCCAGACACCTACGAGCAGTACTTC
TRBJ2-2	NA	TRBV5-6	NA	CASSLEAWNTGELFF	TGTGCCAGCAGCTTGGAAGCTTGGAACACCGGGGAGCTGTTTTTT
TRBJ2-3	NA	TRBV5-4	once	CATGPDGGGTDTQYF	TGTGCCACAGGCCCGGATGGTGGTGGCACAGATACGCAGTATTTT
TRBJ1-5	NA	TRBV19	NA	CASTGDGWSINQPQHF	TGTGCCAGTACCGGCGACGGTTGGTCCATCAATCAGCCCCAGCATTTT
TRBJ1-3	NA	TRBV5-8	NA	CASSFRGSYGNTIYF	TGTGCCAGCAGCTTTAGGGGATCTTATGGAAACACCATATATTTT
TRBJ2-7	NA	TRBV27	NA	CASSANRGLTAYEQYF	TGTGCCAGCAGTGCCAACCGGGGCCTAACAGCCTACGAGCAGTACTTC
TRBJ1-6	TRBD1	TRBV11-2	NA	CASSLTGFDSPLHF	TGTGCCAGCAGCTTGACAGGGTTCGATTCACCCCTCCACTTT
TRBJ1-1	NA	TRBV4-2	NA	CASSQALGRVREAFF	TGTGCCAGCAGCCAAGCATTGGGGAGAGTGAGGGAAGCTTTCTTT
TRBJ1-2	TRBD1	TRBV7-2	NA	CASSRDRVGGYTF	TGTGCCAGCAGCCGGGACAGGGTCGGCGGCTACACCTTC
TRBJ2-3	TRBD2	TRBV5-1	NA	CASSLSPRTSEYTDTQYF	TGCGCCAGCAGCTTGTCCCCGAGGACTAGCGAATACACAGATACGCAGTATTTT
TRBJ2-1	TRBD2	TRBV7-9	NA	CASSPHRLAVPSSYNEQFF	TGTGCCAGCAGCCCCCATAGACTAGCGGTCCCGAGCTCCTACAATGAGCAGTTCTTC
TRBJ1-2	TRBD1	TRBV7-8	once	CASSETGYGYTF	TGTGCCAGCTCCGAGACAGGGTATGGCTACACCTTC
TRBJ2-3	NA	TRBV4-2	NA	CASSQDSWIRSTDTQYF	TGTGCCAGCAGCCAAGACTCCTGGATAAGAAGCACAGATACGCAGTATTTT